This T cell receptor (beta chain) comes out of a study of T-cell memory formation after mild COVID-19. Study-level information: There were largely donor-specific TCR clusters. Study-wide results and caveats: The appearance of some responding clones in pre-infection memory suggested that cross-reactive memory joined. Whether day 37 second-wave clones are SARS-CoV-2-specific was not confirmed.

CDR1 is SGHNT and CDR2 is YYREEE in the germline V gene (reference sequence). V lost 0 bases to trimming and J lost 7 bases; unmatched junction nucleotides: 3. This CDR3 has 13 residues. Concerning this clonotype: The antigen remains undetermined.

TCRdb re-called the 5' RACE reads through MiXCR, storing one row per CDR3 protein. The table has hundreds of thousands of distinct CDR3 sequences, approximately 20% seen once. The TCR originated in an adult woman who had mild COVID-19 (a few samples of this study predate the infection). Cell type and time point are not known. The gene calls are TRBV5-4 and TRBJ1-2; 7 bases align to TRBD1. Material: PBMCs or a T cell subset sorted from them (not recorded which). The CDR3 reads CASSLERGLGYTF. The CDR3 coding sequence is TGTGCCAGCAGCTTGGAAAGGGGGCTTGGCTACACCTTC.